A single sample is the source of the 20 T cell receptor beta chains below, sequenced in a study of T cell changes during pregnancy in multiple sclerosis. The data were produced by immunoSEQ multiplex PCR, yet TCRdb's version contains in-frame clones alone and is incomplete. The profile shows more than 65,000 clones, roughly nine tenths of them singletons. Material: peripheral blood, obtained after pregnancy. These receptors all come from a female donor in good health, enrolled as a control in a pregnancy study.

The chain couples TRBV14 to TRBJ2-3, with 7 nucleotides matching TRBD1. Germline CDR1 is SGHDN and CDR2 is FVKESK. The CDR3 has 14 amino acids. Losses at the gene ends were 6 bases for V and 2 bases for J; bases not matched to a gene: 5. For the CDR3, the DNA is TGTGCCAGCAGGTCGGGACAGTTCACAGATACGCAGTATTTT. Translating it yields CASRSGQFTDTQYF.

Here the CDR3 DNA reads TGTGCCACCAAGGCAGGTAGCTCCTACGAGCAGTACTTC. Translation gives CATKAGSSYEQYF. The V gene is TRBV5-6, the J gene TRBJ2-7; D is unclear. Between the trimmed V and J ends, which lost 9 bases and 0 bases, there was a span of 13 bases. The germline CDR1 and CDR2 sequences are SGHDT and YYEEEE. The CDR3 is made up of 13 amino acids.

The gene calls are TRBV18 and TRBJ1-4, with D tentatively TRBD1 (6 bases). The CDR3 has 16 residues. The germline V and J ends were trimmed by 3 bases and 7 bases, with 18 bases remaining between them. Per the germline V gene, CDR1 is KGHSH and CDR2 is LQKENI. The CDR3 sequence is CASSPAGRGATEKLFF. CDR3 sequence (DNA): TGTGCCAGCTCACCCGCCGGGCGGGGGGCGACTGAAAAACTGTTTTTT. Combining the CDR3 with reference TRBV18 and TRBJ1-4 gives the whole variable domain NAGVMQNPRHLVRRRGQEARLRCSPMKGHSHVYWYRQLPEEGLKFMVYLQKENIIDESGMPKERFSAEFPKEGPSILRIQQVVRGDSAAYFCASSPAGRGATEKLFFGSGTQLSVL.

The chain carries TRBV29-1 and TRBJ2-7; TRBD1 agrees at 10 bases. CDR1 is SQVTM and CDR2 is ANQGSEA in the germline V gene. The CDR3 is 14 residues long. The trim removed 4 bases at V and 6 bases at J, leaving 9 bases unmatched. The CDR3: CSVARDRGPGEQYF. DNA for the CDR3: TGCAGCGTTGCCCGGGACAGGGGTCCCGGCGAGCAGTACTTC.

The rearrangement uses TRBV6-5 and TRBJ1-5, with no clear D. The CDR3 extends over 14 amino acids. Germline values: CDR1 MNHEY, CDR2 SVGAGI. Trimming removed 2 bases at V and 2 bases at J, with 7 bases between. CDR3 DNA sequence: TGTGCCAGCAGTTACGGGGAGGGCAATCAGCCCCAGCATTTT. Protein sequence: CASSYGEGNQPQHF.

J is TRBJ2-7 and V is TRBV7-2; 9 bases align to TRBD1. V lost 5 bases to trimming and J lost 1 base; unmatched junction nucleotides: 6. Per germline, CDR1 SGHTA and CDR2 FQGNSA. The CDR3 contains 15 residues. CDR3 region: CASSDDRGLSYEQYF. For the CDR3, the DNA is TGTGCCAGCAGCGACGACAGGGGGTTATCCTACGAGCAGTACTTC.

The V call is TRBV11-3, the J call TRBJ2-7, with 7 bases that match TRBD2. CDR1 and CDR2 from the germline V gene are SGHNT and YENEEA. V was pared by 5 bases and J by 4 bases, with 8 bases of the junction left unmatched. CDR3 length: 14 residues. CDR3 in amino acids: CASSLGGSSYEQYF. The CDR3 nucleotides are TGTGCCAGCAGCCTGGGCGGGAGTTCGTACGAGCAGTACTTC.

The chain has TRBV29-1 and TRBJ1-2; possibly TRBD1 for D (5 bases). Trimming left V 6 bases short and J 4 bases short, with 6 bases between. This CDR3 has 10 residues. Per germline, CDR1 SQVTM and CDR2 ANQGSEA. The CDR3 loop reads CSVGGYGYTF. The CDR3 nucleotides read TGCAGCGTGGGGGGCTATGGCTACACCTTC.

V usage is TRBV7-9 and J usage is TRBJ2-2; 14 positions match TRBD2. This CDR3 spans 17 amino acids. CDR1 and CDR2 (germline): SEHNR, FQNEAQ (reference sequence). V shed 5 bases, J shed 3 bases, and the junction held 5 bases outside the gene matches. The CDR3 here is CASSAGLAGAHTGELFF. CDR3 nucleotides: TGTGCCAGCAGCGCGGGACTAGCGGGGGCCCACACCGGGGAGCTGTTTTTT.

This clone was seen a single time. The gene calls are TRBV6-6 and TRBJ2-3; D not certain. V was shortened by 2 bases and J by 8 bases, with 11 bases between the two germline ends. The CDR3 spans 13 residues. CDR1 and CDR2 from the germline V gene are MNHNY and SVGAGI (reference sequence). CDR3 protein: CASSYPESSTQYF. The CDR3 nucleotides read TGTGCCAGCAGTTACCCTGAAAGTAGTACGCAGTATTTT.

The chain employs TRBV5-1 and TRBJ2-3; the match to TRBD1 covers 7 bases. The CDR3 sequence is 16 residues long. V trimming: 4 bases; J trimming: 3 bases; junction bases outside the gene matches: 11. Germline CDR1 reads SGHRS; CDR2 reads YFSETQ. CDR3 bases: TGCGCCAGCAGCCCCCCCGGGACAGTAATTACAGATACGCAGTATTTT. It is translated as CASSPPGTVITDTQYF.

This chain joins TRBV18 and TRBJ2-1; D perhaps matches TRBD2 (6 bases). Trimming took 6 bases from V and 9 from J, leaving 24 bases between them. The V gene's germline CDR1 is KGHSH and CDR2 LQKENI. This CDR3 is built from 16 residues. CDR3 region: CASSTKRLAFRPEQFF. The CDR3 nucleotides are TGTGCCAGCTCGACCAAACGGCTAGCGTTTCGTCCTGAGCAGTTCTTC.

The chain links TRBV14 to TRBJ2-1, with 13 bases aligning to TRBD2. J gave up 5 bases and V 5 bases, and 18 bases lay outside the gene matches. This CDR3 contains 20 residues. The V gene's germline CDR1 is SGHDN and CDR2 FVKESK. This chain's CDR3 is CASSLGDFRTSGGLNNEQFF. DNA for the CDR3: TGTGCCAGCAGCTTAGGGGACTTTAGGACTAGCGGGGGATTAAACAATGAGCAGTTCTTC.

The gene calls are TRBV6-5 and TRBJ1-3; D might be TRBD1 (5 bases). Germline V gene data show CDR1 as MNHEY and CDR2 as SVGAGI. This CDR3 has 16 amino acids. The ends were cut back, 0 bases at V and 7 bases at J, with 16 bases in the middle. DNA for the CDR3: TGTGCCAGCAGTTACTCGAGCCGGATTAAGGGGAACACCATATATTTT. Its protein is CASSYSSRIKGNTIYF.

Only a few counts were recorded for this clone. Here the CDR3 DNA reads TGTGCCAGTAGCCAGGGCCAGGCACCCCTCCACTTT. This encodes CASSQGQAPLHF. The chain uses TRBV19 and TRBJ1-6; tentative D call: TRBD1 (5 bases). Looked up from germline, CDR1 is LNHDA and CDR2 is SQIVND (reference sequence). The CDR3 length is 12 residues. Trimming stripped 6 bases from V and 11 bases from J, with 11 bases between.

V is TRBV2 and J is TRBJ1-1; no clear D gene. Germline V lookup: CDR1 SNHLY, CDR2 FYNNEI. This CDR3 is built from 15 residues. V lost 1 base to trimming and J lost 4 bases, with 13 bases between them. The DNA of the CDR3 is TGTGCCAGCAGTGAAGTTTGGGAGGGTGCCACTGAAGCTTTCTTT. It encodes CASSEVWEGATEAFF.

V is TRBV5-4 and J is TRBJ1-2, with 8 bases matching TRBD1. The V gene's germline CDR1 is SGHNT and CDR2 YYREEE (reference sequence). The CDR3 consists of 13 residues. V dropped 4 bases and J dropped 8; count of bases not matched to a gene: 7. The CDR3, as DNA: TGTGCCAGCAGCATGGGACAGGTGAGAGGCTACACCTTC. It specifies CASSMGQVRGYTF.

The chain carries TRBV14 and TRBJ2-7; D perhaps matches TRBD1 (6 bases). Germline loops: CDR1 SGHDN, CDR2 FVKESK. The CDR3 sequence is 16 residues long. Between the trimmed V and J ends, which lost 2 bases and 0 bases, there was a span of 14 bases. CDR3 nucleotides: TGTGCCAGCAGCCAAATGGGGGCGGGTAGCTCCTACGAGCAGTACTTC. It yields the protein CASSQMGAGSSYEQYF.

V usage is TRBV6-5 and J usage is TRBJ2-1; 8 nucleotides line up with TRBD2. The CDR3 is 14 residues long. V gave up 5 bases and J gave up 5 bases; unmatched junction bases: 5. The germline gives CDR1 MNHEY, CDR2 SVGAGI. The CDR3 protein is CASSLLAEDNEQFF. The CDR3 DNA follows: TGTGCCAGCAGTCTACTAGCGGAGGACAATGAGCAGTTCTTC.

The chain is built from TRBV5-4 and TRBJ1-1; D is possibly TRBD1 (5 bases). V was trimmed by 0 bases and J by 6 bases, leaving 12 bases between them. Germline-derived CDR1 and CDR2 are SGHNT and YYREEE (reference sequence). The CDR3 is 14 residues long. The CDR3 DNA sequence: TGTGCCAGCAGCTTGGAGGGGAGGGGAGCTGAAGCTTTCTTT. Protein product: CASSLEGRGAEAFF.